This TCR beta chain was identified in a study of cytomegalovirus exposure and HLA in healthy donors. Study outcomes and limitations: As confirmed in vitro, a few CMV-associated chains were specific for CMV antigens. Trimming of TCR beta V- and J-genes showed a link, identified in a later analysis, to a missense DCLRE1C variant.

In the PCR, 60 Vbeta and 13 Jbeta primers were used. Assay used: immunoSEQ multiplex PCR; TCRdb lists only in-frame clones, some missing. Of about 100,000 clones in the sample, 70% to 80% are singletons; the top ten hold roughly 9.6%. The sample holds a few counts of this clone. The antigen is undetermined. Germline trimming cut 4 bases from V and 3 bases from J; bases unmatched to any gene: 4. The CDR3 is made up of 15 amino acids. The germline CDR1 and CDR2 sequences are MDHEN and SYDVKM. The TCR was taken from a male donor in good health and CMV-seropositive. The chain couples TRBV28 to TRBJ2-3, with 10 bases lining up with TRBD1. The sequenced sample consisted of PBMCs. The CDR3 here is CASSSGQGGTDTQYF. The CDR3 region has the DNA TGTGCCAGCAGTTCCGGACAGGGGGGAACAGATACGCAGTATTTT.